A single sample gave rise to the 16 T cell receptor beta chains below, sequenced in a study of beta chain features in type 1 diabetes. TCRB transcripts that were expressed got sequenced, as all of the isolated RNA had been reverse transcribed. Using immunoSEQ multiplex PCR, the repertoire was profiled, and TCRdb retains in-frame clones only, with some absent. The sample gives roughly 380,000 clones, 15% to 20% of which show up once; 0.035% to 0.05% is in the top ten. The material sequenced was naive CD4+ T cells from blood. These receptor sequences come from a woman aged 18-30 years in good health.

Only one count was recorded for this clone. The chain joins TRBV2 to TRBJ1-2; no firm D call. CDR3 length: 12 amino acids. CDR1 is SNHLY and CDR2 is FYNNEI in the germline V gene. With 6 bases removed from V and 2 bases from J, the gap between germline ends came to 7 bases. The CDR3 loop is CASSPVNYGYTF. In DNA form, the CDR3 reads TGTGCCAGCAGCCCTGTGAACTATGGCTACACCTTC.

This clone was seen a handful of times. The chain links TRBV5-1 to TRBJ2-4, with 7 bases matching TRBD1. V gave up 6 bases and J gave up 7 bases; unmatched junction bases: 10. The germline V gene has CDR1 SGHRS and CDR2 YFSETQ. The length of the CDR3 is 14 residues. The CDR3 bases are TGCGCCAGCACCCAGGGGGATTTGGGCAACATTCAGTACTTC. The encoded protein is CASTQGDLGNIQYF.

This clone came up a few times. Other DNA sequences from this sample encode an identical CDR3 as well. This sequence joins TRBV7-2 and TRBJ2-5, with D possibly matching TRBD1 (6 bases). Germline CDR1 reads SGHTA; CDR2 reads FQGNSA. V shed 6 bases and J shed 1 base, with 12 bases lying between them. The CDR3 totals 14 residues. This chain's CDR3 is CASSLQDSQETQYF. DNA of the CDR3: TGTGCCAGCAGTTTACAGGACAGCCAAGAGACCCAGTACTTC.

To note about this clone: Other DNA sequences in this sample translate to the same CDR3. The gene calls are TRBV5-1 and TRBJ2-3; D unresolved. Looked up from germline, CDR1 is SGHRS and CDR2 is YFSETQ. The V end was cut by 0 bases, the J end by 2 bases, with 7 bases between. The CDR3 loop spans 14 amino acids. DNA for the CDR3: TGCGCCAGCAGCTTGGACAGTTCCACAGATACGCAGTATTTT. The encoded protein is CASSLDSSTDTQYF.

This chain's CDR3 is CASSMSGTGQTEAFF. CDR3 DNA: TGTGCCAGTAGTATGAGCGGGACAGGGCAAACTGAAGCTTTCTTT. The rearrangement uses TRBV19 and TRBJ1-1; TRBD1 agrees at 9 bases. The CDR3 contains 15 residues. CDR1 LNHDA and CDR2 SQIVND come from the germline V gene (reference sequence). The V segment lost 3 bases and the J segment 5 bases; nucleotides outside the gene matches: 7.

The rearrangement joins TRBV5-4 to TRBJ2-1, with D perhaps TRBD2 (5 bases). This CDR3 spans 14 amino acids. Trimming pared 0 bases from V and 9 bases from J, leaving 13 bases between. Germline V gene sequence: CDR1 SGHNT, CDR2 YYREEE (reference sequence). DNA of the CDR3: TGTGCCAGCAGCTTGGATAGCGAATTGGGTGAGCAGTTCTTC. Encoded protein: CASSLDSELGEQFF.

This sequence joins TRBV30 and TRBJ2-2; D is perhaps TRBD1 (6 bases). CDR1 is GTSNPN and CDR2 is SVGIG in the germline V gene (reference sequence). The CDR3 totals 13 residues. Between the trimmed V and J ends, which lost 4 bases and 6 bases, there was a span of 12 bases. This chain's CDR3 is CAWTPTGSGELFF. DNA of the CDR3: TGTGCCTGGACCCCCACAGGGTCCGGGGAGCTGTTTTTT.

This chain joins TRBV20-1 and TRBJ2-5; D is undetermined. This CDR3 comprises 11 residues. The germline V gene has CDR1 DFQATT and CDR2 SNEGSKA (reference sequence). The V end was cut by 3 bases, the J end by 5 bases, with 7 bases between. The CDR3 nucleotides read TGCAGTGCTAGTTGGCGGGAGACCCAGTACTTC. Amino acids: CSASWRETQYF.

This chain uses TRBV6-5 with TRBJ2-7; D might be TRBD2 (5 bases). This CDR3 comprises 15 residues. Germline V gene data show CDR1 as MNHEY and CDR2 as SVGAGI. V was shortened by 0 bases and J by 5 bases, with 14 bases between the two germline ends. CDR3 DNA: TGTGCCAGCAGTTACTCGCCTAGCACGGTCAACGAGCAGTACTTC. Amino acid sequence: CASSYSPSTVNEQYF.

V usage is TRBV7-2 and J usage is TRBJ1-1; 8 positions agree with TRBD1. V shed 7 bases and J 1 base; nucleotides not matched to a gene: 5. Looked up from germline, CDR1 is SGHTA and CDR2 is FQGNSA. The CDR3 is 14 amino acids. In DNA, the CDR3 is TGTGCCAGCAACGACAGGGGCCCGAACACTGAAGCTTTCTTT. It yields the protein CASNDRGPNTEAFF.

V and J are TRBV29-1 and TRBJ1-1, with a weak D call TRBD1 (6 bases). The germline gives CDR1 SQVTM, CDR2 ANQGSEA. The CDR3 runs 14 residues. V was trimmed by 6 bases and J by 5 bases, leaving 19 bases between them. The CDR3 nucleotides are TGCAGCGTAGCTACAGGGTTAAGGGGTACTGAAGCTTTCTTT. As protein: CSVATGLRGTEAFF.

This clone has more than one count but fewer than ten. The chain carries TRBV19 and TRBJ2-3, with 13 nucleotides matching TRBD2. V lost 6 bases to trimming and J lost 1 base; unmatched junction nucleotides: 7. Germline-derived CDR1 and CDR2 are LNHDA and SQIVND (reference sequence). The CDR3 is made up of 17 amino acids. The CDR3 DNA is TGTGCCAGTAGCGGACTAGCGGGGGTCCGGGGCACAGATACGCAGTATTTT. This encodes CASSGLAGVRGTDTQYF. Full variable domain (outside the CDR3, taken from reference TRBV19 and TRBJ2-3): DGGITQSPKYLFRKEGQNVTLSCEQNLNHDAMYWYRQDPGQGLRLIYYSQIVNDFQKGDIAEGYSVSREKKESFPLTVTSAQKNPTAFYLCASSGLAGVRGTDTQYFGPGTRLTVL.

The chain is built from TRBV9 and TRBJ2-5, with a possible D match to TRBD2 (7 bases). The CDR3 sequence is 15 residues long. Germline V gene lookup returns CDR1 SGDLS and CDR2 YYNGEE. V lost 0 bases to trimming and J lost 4 bases, with 13 bases between them. CDR3: CASSVEAGARETQYF. As DNA, the CDR3 is TGTGCCAGCAGCGTAGAGGCGGGGGCGAGAGAGACCCAGTACTTC.

The rearrangement joins TRBV18 to TRBJ2-5; tentative D call: TRBD2 (6 bases). V dropped 2 bases and J dropped 5 bases, with 15 bases sitting between them. CDR1 KGHSH and CDR2 LQKENI come from the germline V gene. This CDR3 comprises 15 residues. The CDR3 loop reads CASSPLTRIGETQYF. As DNA, the CDR3 is TGTGCCAGCTCACCATTGACTAGAATCGGGGAGACCCAGTACTTC.

The chain recombines TRBV6-5 with TRBJ1-5, with D hard to call. This CDR3 is built from 13 residues. Germline V gene data show CDR1 as MNHEY and CDR2 as SVGAGI. V was clipped by 0 bases and J by 7 bases, with 7 bases between them. The CDR3 nucleotides are TGTGCCAGCAGTTACTCAGGGAGCCAGCCCCAGCATTTT. It codes for CASSYSGSQPQHF.

This chain uses TRBV18 with TRBJ1-1; a possible D gene is TRBD1 (6 bases). V lost 7 bases, J lost 1 base, and 19 bases lay in between. Per germline, CDR1 KGHSH and CDR2 LQKENI. This CDR3 has 16 residues. The CDR3 DNA reads TGTGCCAGCTTCCTCCGGGGCCCCAGGGGGAACACTGAAGCTTTCTTT. Translating it yields CASFLRGPRGNTEAFF.